The 8 T cell receptor beta chains listed next were all sequenced from one sample in a study of CD8+CD57+ T cells in acquired aplastic anemia. Profiling of TCR beta VDJ combinations and CDR3 sequences used genomic DNA as template. One entry per CDR3 protein, called by TCRdb with MiXCR from the reads. This sample has 150,000 to 200,000 distinct CDR3 sequences; around 66% occur once, and the top ten carry roughly 50%. The sequenced material came from sorted CD4+, CD8+, or CD8+CD57+ T cells (not recorded which) from PBMCs. The origin of the receptors is a human donor with severe aplastic anemia or a healthy control (not recorded which).

To note about this clonotype: A much bigger clone sits one base away, suggesting this may be a read error. Because it lacks the conserved phenylalanine or tryptophan at the end, this CDR3 is likely a read error. The V and J genes are TRBV3-1 and TRBJ2-7; 7 nucleotides match TRBD1. The CDR3 spans 16 residues. CDR1 and CDR2 from the germline V gene are LGHDT and YNNKEL (reference sequence). V was pared by 3 bases and J by 0 bases, with 8 bases of the junction left unmatched. In nucleotides, the CDR3 is TGTGCCAGCAGCCAGGTGGGACAGAAGAGCTCCTACGAGCAGTACTCC. As protein: CASSQVGQKSSYEQYS.

This chain links TRBV7-9 with TRBJ2-1, with TRBD2 as a possible D gene (6 bases). The CDR3 extends over 14 amino acids. Per germline, CDR1 SEHNR and CDR2 FQNEAQ (reference sequence). The V and J ends lost 2 bases and 5 bases respectively, with 10 bases between them. The CDR3 loop reads CASSLTREHNEQFF. As DNA, the CDR3 is TGTGCCAGCAGCTTAACACGGGAGCACAATGAGCAGTTCTTC.

The CDR3 loop is CASSLSGWETQYF. CDR3 DNA sequence: TGTGCCAGCAGCTTATCAGGGTGGGAGACCCAGTACTTC. The chain combines TRBV7-9 with TRBJ2-5, with D perhaps matching TRBD1 (5 bases). Per germline, CDR1 SEHNR and CDR2 FQNEAQ (reference sequence). The CDR3 is 13 amino acids. V was trimmed by 2 bases and J by 5 bases, leaving 9 bases between them.

This clonotype was detected ten times or more. V usage is TRBV25-1 and J usage is TRBJ2-2, with D possibly TRBD2 on 7 matching bases. Germline CDR1 MGHDK, CDR2 SYGVNS. V lost 3 bases and J 4 bases, leaving 15 bases between the germline ends. The CDR3 sequence is 16 residues long. The DNA for the CDR3 is TGTGCCAGCAGTGATCCGGGGGGCGGCGCCACCGGGGAGCTGTTTTTT. This sequence encodes CASSDPGGGATGELFF. The whole variable domain, filled in from reference TRBV25-1 and TRBJ2-2, reads EADIYQTPRYLVIGTGKKITLECSQTMGHDKMYWYQQDPGMELHLIHYSYGVNSTEKGDLSSESTVSRIRTEHFPLTLESARPSHTSQYLCASSDPGGGATGELFFGEGSRLTVL.

The chain is built from TRBV7-9 and TRBJ1-2, with a weak D call TRBD1 (5 bases). This CDR3 is 13 amino acids long. The V end lost 6 bases, the J end lost 8 bases, and 16 bases lay between the germline ends. Germline V gene data show CDR1 as SEHNR and CDR2 as FQNEAQ (reference sequence). The CDR3 nucleotides read TGTGCCAGCAGTGAATTGGGCAGGGAGGGCTACACCTTC. This codes for CASSELGREGYTF.

Details on this clonotype: Sequence at one end of the junction differs from germline and may be a read error. V gene TRBV14 combines with J gene TRBJ2-1; no reliable D call. CDR3 size: 15 residues. The germline CDR1 and CDR2 sequences are SGHDN and FVKESK. In nucleotides, the CDR3 is TGTGCCTGCAGCCAGGACGGAGCGTGGGGCAATGAGCAGTTCTTC. It is translated as CACSQDGAWGNEQFF.

A word on this clonotype: At one end the junction does not follow the germline gene, possibly because of a read error. The rearrangement links TRBV9 to TRBJ2-1; TRBD1 is a possible D gene (5 bases). Germline CDR1 and CDR2: SGDLS and YYNGEE. The CDR3 is made up of 8 amino acids. The CDR3 here is CASSATAF. In DNA, the CDR3 is TGTGCCAGCAGCGCGACAGCCTTC. The variable domain in full, with the rest retrieved from reference TRBV9 and TRBJ2-1, is DSGVTQTPKHLITATGQRVTLRCSPRSGDLSVYWYQQSLDQGLQFLIQYYNGEERAKGNILERFSAQQFPDLHSELNLSSLELGDSALYFCASSATAFGPGTRLTVL.

This clonotype has at least ten counts. This sequence joins TRBV6-6 and TRBJ1-1, with a possible D match to TRBD1 (6 bases). Trimming shortened V by 0 bases and J by 1 base, and 6 bases separated the two germline ends. Germline CDR1 and CDR2: MNHNY and SVGAGI (reference sequence). This CDR3 contains 14 residues. The CDR3 DNA is TGTGCCAGCAGTTACTCGGACAGGAACACTGAAGCTTTCTTT. Its translation: CASSYSDRNTEAFF.